This T cell receptor beta chain was obtained from a study of cytomegalovirus exposure and HLA in healthy donors. Germline lookup yields CDR1 LNHNV and CDR2 YYDKDF (reference sequence). This CDR3 has 15 residues. Trimming removed 5 bases at V and 2 bases at J, with 15 bases between. The PCR was carried out with 60 Vbeta primers and 13 Jbeta primers. Clones were read by immunoSEQ multiplex PCR, and TCRdb kept only the in-frame ones, dropping some. The table lists some 95,000 clones, around 84% of them singletons. Sequencing was carried out using PBMCs. The chain carries TRBV15 and TRBJ2-5; weak D call: TRBD1 (5 bases). The source of this sequence is a middle-aged woman in good health and CMV-seropositive. Written as DNA, the CDR3 is TGTGCCACCAGCCCAGACCCAGGGCCTCAAGAGACCCAGTACTTC. It codes for CATSPDPGPQETQYF.